This T cell receptor (beta chain) is drawn from a study of identical twins. A universal primer site was incorporated via template switching, and the cDNA contained unique molecular identifiers. MiXCR was run by TCRdb on the 5' RACE reads, yielding one entry per CDR3 protein. The data hold a few hundred thousand distinct CDR3 sequences, with about 8% observed a single time. These data also featured in a second study, about yellow fever vaccine responses in identical twins.

Specimen: CD8+ T cells sorted from blood. This TCR was sampled from a woman younger than 30 in good health.

The CDR3 sequence: CASSYVTTGELFF. CDR3 bases: TGTGCCAGCAGTTATGTGACGACCGGGGAGCTGTTTTTT. The chain has TRBV6-5 and TRBJ2-2, with D uncertain. Germline CDR1 reads MNHEY; CDR2 reads SVGAGI. CDR3 length: 13 amino acids. V shed 3 bases and J shed 5 bases, with 7 bases lying between them.